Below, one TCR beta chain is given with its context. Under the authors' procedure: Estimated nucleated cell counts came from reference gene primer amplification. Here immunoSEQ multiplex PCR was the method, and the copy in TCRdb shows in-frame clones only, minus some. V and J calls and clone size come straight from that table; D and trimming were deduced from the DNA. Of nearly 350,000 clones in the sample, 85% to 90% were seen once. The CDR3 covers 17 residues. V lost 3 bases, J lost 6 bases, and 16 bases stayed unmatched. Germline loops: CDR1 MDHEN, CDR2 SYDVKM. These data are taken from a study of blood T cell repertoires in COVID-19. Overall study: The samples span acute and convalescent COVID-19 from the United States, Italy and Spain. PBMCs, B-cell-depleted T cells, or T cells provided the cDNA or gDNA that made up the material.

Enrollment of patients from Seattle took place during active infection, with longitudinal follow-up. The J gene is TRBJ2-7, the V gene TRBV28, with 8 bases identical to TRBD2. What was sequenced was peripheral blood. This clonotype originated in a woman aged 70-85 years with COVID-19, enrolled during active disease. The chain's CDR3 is CASSFTGPNRGGLEQYF. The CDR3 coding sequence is TGTGCCAGCAGTTTCACTGGACCGAATCGGGGGGGGCTCGAGCAGTACTTC.